This T cell receptor beta chain is drawn from a study of vaccination and CD4 T cells after COVID-19 (dated by TCRdb to the early 2020s). Context from the whole study: Convalescent patients had a positive SARS-CoV-2 result on nasal swab PCR, and of these patients, nine had mild disease and one had severe disease. The time from the second vaccine dose to post-vaccine blood sampling had a median of 72 days and ranged from about 14 to 241 days. Two doses of either the Pfizer-BioNTech BNT162b2 vaccine (n=8) or the Moderna mRNA-1273 vaccine (n=2) were administered to participants. The convalescent cohort included six males and four females, with two Hispanic individuals, seven Caucasians, two Asians and one multiracial person. In control cultures, a CEFX viral epitope pool was used as positive control, an HIV-1 Nef peptide pool was used as negative control, or no peptide was added. In approximately eleven COVID-19 convalescent patients and a few infection-naive healthy vaccine recipients, the spike-specific CD4+ TCR repertoire before mRNA vaccination was compared with the repertoire after mRNA vaccination. Post-COVID blood samples were collected from convalescent patients a median of around 100 days after diagnosis, with a range of about 30 to 161 days. Overlapping spike peptide pools from SARS-CoV-2 and from the common cold coronaviruses HCoV-NL63, HCoV-OC43 and HCoV-229E were used as culture stimuli.

Receptor amplification or capture employed PCR. DNA from cultured CD4+ T cells underwent TCR sequencing with the Oncomine TCR Beta short-read assay at the Johns Hopkins FTIC core. The QIAamp micro DNA kit was used to extract genomic DNA from the cultured CD4+ T cells. Oncomine TCR Beta libraries from cultured CD4+ T cells were pooled with unique dual indexes and sequenced on an Illumina iSeq 100. In the original analysis: Non-productive sequences were removed, and CDR3s not starting with C, not ending with F or W, or shorter than 7 amino acids were discarded. The MANAFEST web application identified antigen-specific clonotypes by comparing peptide-stimulated wells against reference wells and other culture wells. To be called positive, a clone needed an FDR below 0.05, an odds ratio above 5, and a productive frequency above 0.1% in at least two of three replicate wells. A clonotype was classed as cross-reactive if the clonotype showed significant expansion both in SARS-CoV-2 spike wells and in at least one common cold coronavirus spike condition. Using R version 3.6.1, CDR3 homology was evaluated through Levenshtein distances (stringdist) along with unrooted phylogenetic trees (ape). TCRdb took the public reads, trimmed them with fastp at Q25, ran MiXCR for clone calling and kept in-frame beta chains. Rows with one shared CDR3 protein collapse into an entry with the most common genes and DNA. TCRdb assigned the V and J calls; the authors' analysis was not used. The sample includes about 22,000 distinct CDR3 sequences, with around a third observed a single time. The ten largest account for 12% of the sample.

According to the germline V gene, CDR1 reads SGHTA and CDR2 reads FQGTGA. The CDR3 spans 13 residues, from the cysteine through the phenylalanine. The read is trimmed to its CDR3 DNA, 39 bases read in frame from base 1. V drops 5 bases and J drops 6 bases, leaving 13 bases in between. The paper's findings and limits, for the study overall: Nearly all vaccine-specific clones in convalescent patients (304 of 307) were mono-reactive for SARS-CoV-2 spike rather than cross-reactive with common cold coronaviruses. In convalescent patients, a median approximately 83% of post-vaccine SARS-CoV-2-reactive clones were detected only after vaccination, suggesting vaccine-specific priming. Although the median number of SARS-CoV-2-reactive clonotypes went up from roughly 23 after infection to around 39 after vaccination, the increase was not significant. Relatively few convalescent patients were included in the study, and early timepoints after natural infection were not analyzed.

This clonotype is labeled medium-sized (0.01 to 0.1%). Its antigen target is currently unknown. Base quality data are lacking; no much larger clone is found one base away. This sample's treatment or condition label indicates: approximately 9-day PBMC culture with coronavirus spike peptide pools or control peptides (ViraFEST assay). To expand antigen-specific T cells with peptide pools and then pick out the expanded clonotypes through TCR sequencing, the study relied on the ViraFEST assay. The positive SARS-CoV-2 PCR tests of the convalescent patients were dated from March to December 2020, before the Alpha, Beta and Delta variants emerged in the United States. Each well held 2 million to 2.5 million PBMCs cultured with roughly 9.2 ug/ml peptide pools in IMDM containing approximately 4.8% human AB serum and 9 to 10 IU/ml IL-2. Half of the culture medium was replaced with fresh IL-2-containing medium on days 3 and 7. After nine to eleven days of culture, CD4+ T cells were isolated by negative selection with the EasySep CD4+ T cell isolation kit. Ficoll-Paque Plus gradient centrifugation was used to isolate PBMCs from whole blood, and the isolated PBMCs were then either used fresh or cryopreserved at -140C. Each culture condition was generally run in triplicate wells.

Recombination joined TRBV7-3 with TRBJ1-1; TRBD1 is a possible D gene, resting on 6 matching bases. Sequenced material: cultured CD4+ T cells from blood. The sequence was obtained from a human donor with COVID-19. The nucleotides read TGTGCCAGCAGCCCGACTCCAGGGGCTGAAGCTTTCTTT. Its protein is CASSPTPGAEAFF.